These 20 T cell receptor beta chains share one sample of origin, sequenced in a study of blood T cell repertoires in COVID-19. Clones were sequenced by immunoSEQ multiplex PCR, and TCRdb holds only the in-frame ones, with some missing. The sample has more than 150,000 clones, about 80% seen once. Sample: peripheral blood. The receptor set was obtained from a woman between 65 and 79 years old with acute or convalescent COVID-19.

The rearrangement uses TRBV20-1 and TRBJ2-1; 12 nucleotides match TRBD2. Germline CDR1 and CDR2: DFQATT and SNEGSKA (reference sequence). The CDR3 length is 11 residues. Trimming at V came to 5 bases and at J to 14 bases, leaving 4 bases not matched to a gene. CDR3 DNA: TGCAGTGCTGGACTAGCGGGAATGGAGTTCTTC. Amino acids: CSAGLAGMEFF.

The chain links TRBV5-1 to TRBJ1-2, with D unclear. Germline V lookup: CDR1 SGHRS, CDR2 YFSETQ. V dropped 4 bases and J dropped 0 bases, with 16 bases sitting between them. CDR3 size: 16 residues. CDR3 coding DNA: TGCGCCAGCAGCGTCGCCGGGATCGGGGCTAACTATGGCTACACCTTC. Protein sequence: CASSVAGIGANYGYTF.

The chain combines TRBV28 with TRBJ2-5; 7 bases map to TRBD1. This CDR3 region has 14 residues. Germline V CDR1 and CDR2: MDHEN, SYDVKM. With 5 bases clipped from V and 1 base from J, the junction kept 4 bases outside the gene matches. The CDR3 here is CASSRDRVQETQYF. CDR3 nucleotide sequence: TGTGCCAGCAGTCGCGACAGGGTCCAAGAGACCCAGTACTTC.

This chain uses TRBV7-3 with TRBJ2-3, with 10 bases that match TRBD2. Per germline, CDR1 SGHTA and CDR2 FQGTGA. The CDR3 is 16 residues long. V dropped 4 bases and J dropped 4; count of bases not matched to a gene: 8. CDR3 DNA: TGTGCCAGCAGCTCGGGTCTAGCGGGAGTCGCAGATACGCAGTATTTT. It is translated as CASSSGLAGVADTQYF. Combining the CDR3 with reference TRBV7-3 and TRBJ2-3 gives the whole variable domain GAGVSQTPSNKVTEKGKYVELRCDPISGHTALYWYRQSLGQGPEFLIYFQGTGAADDSGLPNDRFFAVRPEGSVSTLKIQRTERGDSAVYLCASSSGLAGVADTQYFGPGTRLTVL.

V and J are TRBV10-3 and TRBJ1-5; TRBD1 agrees at 7 bases. The CDR3 loop spans 14 amino acids. Unmatched junction bases numbered 4, after V lost 4 bases and J lost 4 bases. The V gene's germline CDR1 is ENHRY and CDR2 SYGVKD. CDR3 residues: CAISGDSYNQPQHF. CDR3 nucleotides: TGTGCCATCAGTGGGGACAGTTATAATCAGCCCCAGCATTTT.

This clone has only one observation. This chain connects TRBV11-3 to TRBJ2-7; 10 nucleotides match TRBD1. V was clipped by 0 bases and J by 3 bases; unmatched bases: 8. This CDR3 contains 17 residues. Germline assignment: CDR1 SGHNT and CDR2 YENEEA. CDR3 in DNA: TGTGCCAGCAGCTTAGAGATTAGGACAGGGGGAATCTACGAGCAGTACTTC. This sequence encodes CASSLEIRTGGIYEQYF. The entire variable domain, with the rest obtained from reference TRBV11-3 and TRBJ2-7, is as follows: EAGVVQSPRYKIIEKKQPVAFWCNPISGHNTLYWYLQNLGQGPELLIRYENEEAVDDSQLPKDRFSAERLKGVDSTLKIQPAELGDSAVYLCASSLEIRTGGIYEQYFGPGTRLTVT.

This chain links TRBV15 with TRBJ2-2; 10 bases are shared with TRBD2. The CDR3 is made up of 12 amino acids. The J segment lost 7 bases and the V segment lost 8 bases, leaving 1 base of the junction unmatched. Germline V gene lookup returns CDR1 LNHNV and CDR2 YYDKDF (reference sequence). CDR3 sequence (DNA): TGTGCCACCCGGACTAGCGGCGGGGAGCTGTTTTTT. It codes for CATRTSGGELFF.

The rearrangement links TRBV20-1 to TRBJ2-7; D perhaps matches TRBD1 (5 bases). The CDR3 has 13 residues. From germline, CDR1 is DFQATT and CDR2 SNEGSKA (reference sequence). Trimming shortened V by 3 bases and J by 3 bases, and 12 bases separated the two germline ends. CDR3 loop: CSASGRASYEQYF. The CDR3 nucleotides read TGCAGTGCTAGTGGCAGGGCGAGCTACGAGCAGTACTTC.

This chain links TRBV5-1 with TRBJ2-5; unclear D gene. V lost 4 bases and J lost 5, with 12 bases in between. This CDR3 spans 13 amino acids. The germline V gene has CDR1 SGHRS and CDR2 YFSETQ. CDR3 sequence (DNA): TGCGCCAGCAGCCCTACCGTGTCGGAGACCCAGTACTTC. This encodes CASSPTVSETQYF.

V and J are TRBV30 and TRBJ1-4; tentative D call: TRBD1 (5 bases). This CDR3 contains 13 residues. The V end lost 2 bases, the J end lost 12 bases, and 16 bases lay between the germline ends. Germline-derived CDR1 and CDR2 are GTSNPN and SVGIG (reference sequence). DNA for the CDR3: TGTGCCTGGAGTTCGGGGGTGGATGTTGAACTGTTTTTT. Translated, it gives CAWSSGVDVELFF.

This chain links TRBV7-8 with TRBJ2-7; 7 nucleotides agree with TRBD1. CDR1 is SGHVS, CDR2 FQNEAQ, per germline. This CDR3 contains 15 residues. V shed 5 bases and J 3 bases; nucleotides not matched to a gene: 10. In nucleotides, the CDR3 is TGTGCCAGCAGCGAAACAGGGGATGGGGTCTACGAGCAGTACTTC. This translates into CASSETGDGVYEQYF.

This clone was picked up one time. The chain combines TRBV23-1 with TRBJ2-1; 16 bases map to TRBD2. TRBV23-1 carries the ORF label, with uncertain function. The ends lost 8 bases at V and 6 bases at J; junction bases unmatched: 1. The CDR3 is made up of 14 amino acids. In DNA, the CDR3 is TGCGCCAGCGGGACTAGCGGGAGGGCCAATGAGCAGTTCTTC. Its protein is CASGTSGRANEQFF.

This chain joins TRBV5-1 and TRBJ1-2; 7 nucleotides align to TRBD1. Losses at the gene ends were 4 bases for V and 3 bases for J; bases not matched to a gene: 3. Germline V gene lookup returns CDR1 SGHRS and CDR2 YFSETQ. There are 13 residues in the CDR3. The CDR3 nucleotides are TGCGCCAGCAGCACGGGGACAGACTATGGCTACACCTTC. It yields the protein CASSTGTDYGYTF. Full variable domain (rest looked up from reference TRBV5-1 and TRBJ1-2): KAGVTQTPRYLIKTRGQQVTLSCSPISGHRSVSWYQQTPGQGLQFLFEYFSETQRNKGNFPGRFSGRQFSNSRSEMNVSTLELGDSALYLCASSTGTDYGYTFGSGTRLTVV.

The chain uses TRBV30 and TRBJ1-5; the D gene is possibly TRBD1 (6 bases). Germline lookup yields CDR1 GTSNPN and CDR2 SVGIG (reference sequence). With 1 base removed from V and 9 bases from J, the gap between germline ends came to 13 bases. This CDR3 is built from 13 residues. Here the CDR3 reads CAWSAQGRGPQHF. The CDR3 DNA reads as TGTGCCTGGAGTGCCCAGGGGCGAGGGCCCCAGCATTTT.

This chain connects TRBV21-1 to TRBJ2-1; TRBD2 is taken as the D call from the table, unchecked against the DNA. TRBV21-1 is shown as a pseudogene. CDR3 length equals 20 residues. Written as DNA, the CDR3 is TGTGCCAGCAGTAAGGCTTCCGGGACTAGCGGGATCGGGAGGAGAGATGAGCAGTTCTTC. Encoded protein: CASSKASGTSGIGRRDEQFF.

The chain joins TRBV3-1 (or the pseudogene TRBV3-2) to TRBJ1-4, with D uncertain. Between the trimmed V and J ends, which lost 2 bases and 7 bases, there was a span of 14 bases. CDR3 length: 15 amino acids. Germline loops: CDR1 LGHDT, CDR2 YNNKEL (reference sequence). CDR3 region: CASSQKTILGEKLFF. The CDR3 DNA sequence: TGTGCCAGCAGCCAAAAGACCATCCTAGGTGAAAAACTGTTTTTT.

The chain is built from TRBV4-2 and TRBJ1-3, with D unclear. This CDR3 spans 16 amino acids. Trimming removed 0 bases at V and 4 bases at J, with 13 bases between. Germline V CDR1 and CDR2: LGHNA, YNFKEQ. The CDR3 spells CASSQDRLWRGNTIYF. In DNA form, the CDR3 reads TGTGCCAGCAGCCAAGATCGCCTATGGAGAGGAAACACCATATATTTT.

For the CDR3, the DNA is TGTGCCAGCAGCCCCGCCCCCCGGGGATCCGGCTACACCTTC. This gives the protein CASSPAPRGSGYTF. The chain has TRBV7-3 and TRBJ1-2; D gene uncertain. The length of the CDR3 is 14 residues. CDR1 is SGHTA, CDR2 FQGTGA, per germline. Deletions cut 5 bases from V and 8 bases from J, with 18 bases between.

The chain links TRBV7-2 to TRBJ2-3; 7 bases map to TRBD2. There are 15 residues in the CDR3. Looked up from germline, CDR1 is SGHTA and CDR2 is FQGNSA. V lost 4 bases to trimming and J lost 3 bases; unmatched junction nucleotides: 7. This CDR3 is CASSSSSGPTDTQYF. CDR3 bases: TGTGCCAGCAGCTCCTCTAGCGGACCTACAGATACGCAGTATTTT.

The V gene is TRBV19, the J gene TRBJ1-1; a possible D gene is TRBD1 (6 bases). V was clipped by 8 bases and J by 0 bases, with 7 bases between them. This CDR3 region has 12 residues. The germline CDR1 and CDR2 sequences are LNHDA and SQIVND (reference sequence). CDR3 loop: CASSGVNTEAFF. The CDR3 nucleotides read TGTGCCAGTTCAGGGGTGAACACTGAAGCTTTCTTT.